The source of this TCR beta chain is a study of shared clonotypes between healthy human individuals. Once extracted for a subset, genomic DNA was divided evenly among several immunoSEQ plates. Measured with immunoSEQ multiplex PCR; TCRdb has only the in-frame clones, and not every one. Of 550,000 to 650,000 clones in the sample, about 96% were seen once. Comment on this clone: Other DNA variants within this sample encode the same CDR3.

V was shortened by 5 bases and J by 1 base, with 6 bases between the two germline ends. CDR3 length equals 12 residues. The germline gives CDR1 SGHAT, CDR2 FQNNGV. Terminally differentiated effector memory CD45RA+ cells were excluded by CCR7 positive selection of CD45RO-negative cells. Donors, without exception, were Caucasian adults residing in Nashville, Tennessee. The source material was naive CD8+ T cells sorted from blood. V usage is TRBV11-2 and J usage is TRBJ2-7; D unresolved. The clonotype originates from a woman under 40 in good health. The CDR3 DNA reads TGTGCCAGCAGCCCGAGGTCCTACGAGCAGTACTTC. This translates into CASSPRSYEQYF.